This T cell receptor beta chain stems from a study of blood T cell repertoires in COVID-19. Germline V gene sequence: CDR1 SGHDT, CDR2 YYEEEE. With 1 base removed from V and 4 bases from J, the gap between germline ends came to 10 bases. The CDR3 is 14 residues long. Generated by immunoSEQ multiplex PCR, the TCRdb table keeps only in-frame clones and is missing some. Here the sample spans 120,000 or so clones, around 83% being singletons. Source material: peripheral blood. The clonotype was recovered from a man of 80 years or more with active or convalescent COVID-19. The gene calls are TRBV5-6 and TRBJ2-3; a possible D gene is TRBD2 (5 bases). Here the CDR3 reads CASSLLSGADTQYF. In nucleotides, the CDR3 is TGTGCCAGCAGCTTGTTATCCGGGGCAGATACGCAGTATTTT.